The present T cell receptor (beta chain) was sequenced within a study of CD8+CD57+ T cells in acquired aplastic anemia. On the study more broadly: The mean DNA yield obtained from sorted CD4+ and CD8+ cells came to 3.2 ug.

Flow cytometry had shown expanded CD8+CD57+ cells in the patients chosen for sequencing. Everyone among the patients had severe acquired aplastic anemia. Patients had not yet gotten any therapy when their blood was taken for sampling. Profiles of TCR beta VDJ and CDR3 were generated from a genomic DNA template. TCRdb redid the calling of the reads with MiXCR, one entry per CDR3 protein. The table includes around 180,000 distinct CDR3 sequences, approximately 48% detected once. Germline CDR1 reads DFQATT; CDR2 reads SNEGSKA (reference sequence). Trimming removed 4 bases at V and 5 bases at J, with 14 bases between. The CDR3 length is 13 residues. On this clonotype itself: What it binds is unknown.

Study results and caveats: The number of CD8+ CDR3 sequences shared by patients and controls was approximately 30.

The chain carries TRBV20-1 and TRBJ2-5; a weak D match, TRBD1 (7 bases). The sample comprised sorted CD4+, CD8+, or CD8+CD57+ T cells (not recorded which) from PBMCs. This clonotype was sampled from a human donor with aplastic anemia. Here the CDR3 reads CSAKRLGGETQYF. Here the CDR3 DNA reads TGCAGTGCTAAAAGACTAGGGGGCGAGACCCAGTACTTC.